This T cell receptor (beta chain) was identified during a study of CD8 T cells in ankylosing spondylitis. TCRdb re-called the 5' RACE reads with MiXCR, one entry per CDR3 protein. Of about 240,000 distinct CDR3 sequences listed, around 11% were seen once; the top ten hold roughly 6.8%. This CDR3 has 16 residues. V lost 1 base, J lost 0 bases, and 6 bases stayed unmatched. Germline assignment: CDR1 DFQATT and CDR2 SNEGSKA (reference sequence). This clonotype was recorded at least ten times. This TCR was recovered from a male donor with ankylosing spondylitis or in good health (not recorded which). Specimen: blood, either unsorted or a sorted T cell fraction (not recorded which). V is TRBV20-1 and J is TRBJ2-7, with 10 bases fitting TRBD2. CDR3 in amino acids: CSARVGLAGASYEQYF. The CDR3 coding sequence is TGCAGTGCTAGAGTAGGGCTAGCGGGGGCCTCCTACGAGCAGTACTTC.